These 9 T cell receptor beta chains were all obtained from the same sample, sequenced in a study of preoperative IRX-2 immunotherapy in early breast cancer. The treatment: preoperative locoregional IRX-2 cytokine immunotherapy. Measured with immunoSEQ multiplex PCR; TCRdb has only the in-frame clones, and not every one. The table records approximately 30,000 clones, roughly 90% of them present only once. The sequencing here drew on tumor tissue, taken after IRX-2 immunotherapy. The receptor set was obtained from a human donor with breast cancer.

The sample holds one count of this clone. This chain uses TRBV29-1 with TRBJ2-2; D is ambiguous. Trimming stripped 1 base from V and 1 base from J, with 7 bases between. CDR3 length: 14 residues. Germline V gene data show CDR1 as SQVTM and CDR2 as ANQGSEA. The CDR3 is CSVEGSWNTGELFF. For the CDR3, the DNA is TGCAGCGTTGAAGGGTCCTGGAACACCGGGGAGCTGTTTTTT.

This clone came up once. The V call is TRBV6-8, the J call TRBJ1-1; D is ambiguous. The CDR3 extends over 14 amino acids. Germline loops: CDR1 MNHGY, CDR2 SAAAGT. Deletions cut 8 bases from V and 4 bases from J, with 17 bases between. CDR3 sequence reads: CASALWGGSTEAFF. CDR3 nucleotide sequence: TGTGCCAGCGCCCTGTGGGGAGGAAGCACTGAAGCTTTCTTT.

The chain is built from TRBV29-1 and TRBJ1-1; a possible D gene is TRBD1 (5 bases). The CDR3 length is 13 residues. The V end lost 0 bases, the J end lost 2 bases, and 7 bases lay between the germline ends. Germline V CDR1 and CDR2: SQVTM, ANQGSEA. CDR3 loop: CSVEEGPNTEAFF. CDR3 sequence (DNA): TGCAGCGTTGAAGAGGGGCCTAACACTGAAGCTTTCTTT.

The chain uses TRBV19 and TRBJ2-1, with 10 positions matching TRBD1. J was trimmed by 6 bases and V by 5 bases; bases with no gene match: 7. Germline assignment: CDR1 LNHDA and CDR2 SQIVND (reference sequence). The CDR3 has 15 amino acids. In DNA form, the CDR3 reads TGTGCCAGTAGTGGAAGGGACAGGGGAGGCAATGAGCAGTTCTTC. It yields the protein CASSGRDRGGNEQFF.

The rearrangement joins TRBV23-1 to TRBJ1-1; 7 bases map to TRBD1. TRBV23-1 counts as an open reading frame of uncertain function. Trimming removed 6 bases from V and 5 bases from J; junction bases left unmatched: 12. The CDR3 extends over 15 amino acids. Here the CDR3 DNA reads TGCGCCAGCAGCCGAGGGGTAGGGGGCGGGACTGAAGCTTTCTTT. Its translation: CASSRGVGGGTEAFF.

This chain uses TRBV11-3 with TRBJ1-3; D is undetermined. CDR1 SGHNT and CDR2 YENEEA come from the germline V gene. V was pared by 5 bases and J by 0 bases, with 8 bases between. This CDR3 contains 14 residues. The CDR3 nucleotides read TGTGCCAGCAGCGATGGCGGCTCTGGAAACACCATATATTTT. Protein: CASSDGGSGNTIYF. Looking up the rest from reference TRBV11-3 and TRBJ1-3 gives the full variable domain: EAGVVQSPRYKIIEKKQPVAFWCNPISGHNTLYWYLQNLGQGPELLIRYENEEAVDDSQLPKDRFSAERLKGVDSTLKIQPAELGDSAVYLCASSDGGSGNTIYFGEGSWLTVV.

Here the CDR3 DNA reads TGTGCCATCAGTGAGCGGCCGGCTCAAGAGACCCAGTACTTC. This gives the protein CAISERPAQETQYF. The V gene is TRBV10-3, the J gene TRBJ2-5; D remains unclear. The CDR3 runs 14 residues. Trimming removed 2 bases at V and 2 bases at J, with 9 bases between. Per germline, CDR1 ENHRY and CDR2 SYGVKD.

The V call is TRBV6-8, the J call TRBJ1-1; 7 bases are a match to TRBD1. V lost 5 bases, J lost 0 bases, and 6 bases stayed unmatched. The germline gives CDR1 MNHGY, CDR2 SAAAGT. The CDR3 covers 15 residues. In nucleotides, the CDR3 is TGTGCCAGCAGTCTCACAGGGGACGTGAACACTGAAGCTTTCTTT. Its protein is CASSLTGDVNTEAFF.

The chain links TRBV18 to TRBJ1-6; D remains ambiguous. V lost 1 base, J lost 7 bases, and 8 bases lay in between. The CDR3 extends over 14 amino acids. Germline V lookup: CDR1 KGHSH, CDR2 LQKENI. The chain's CDR3 is CASSPQGGNSPLHF. The CDR3 bases are TGTGCCAGCTCACCACAGGGAGGAAATTCACCCCTCCACTTT.